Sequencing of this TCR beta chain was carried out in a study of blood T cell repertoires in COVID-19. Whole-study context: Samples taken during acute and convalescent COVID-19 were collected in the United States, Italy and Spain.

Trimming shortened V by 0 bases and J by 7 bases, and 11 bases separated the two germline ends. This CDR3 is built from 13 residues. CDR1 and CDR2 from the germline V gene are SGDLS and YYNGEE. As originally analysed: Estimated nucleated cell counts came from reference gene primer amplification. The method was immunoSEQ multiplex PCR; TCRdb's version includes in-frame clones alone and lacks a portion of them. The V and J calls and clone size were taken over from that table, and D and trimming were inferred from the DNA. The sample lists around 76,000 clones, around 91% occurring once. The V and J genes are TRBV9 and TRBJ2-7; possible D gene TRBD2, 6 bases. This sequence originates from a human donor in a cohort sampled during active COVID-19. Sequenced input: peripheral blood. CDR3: CASSVAEEGEQYF. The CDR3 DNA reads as TGTGCCAGCAGCGTAGCTGAGGAGGGGGAGCAGTACTTC.